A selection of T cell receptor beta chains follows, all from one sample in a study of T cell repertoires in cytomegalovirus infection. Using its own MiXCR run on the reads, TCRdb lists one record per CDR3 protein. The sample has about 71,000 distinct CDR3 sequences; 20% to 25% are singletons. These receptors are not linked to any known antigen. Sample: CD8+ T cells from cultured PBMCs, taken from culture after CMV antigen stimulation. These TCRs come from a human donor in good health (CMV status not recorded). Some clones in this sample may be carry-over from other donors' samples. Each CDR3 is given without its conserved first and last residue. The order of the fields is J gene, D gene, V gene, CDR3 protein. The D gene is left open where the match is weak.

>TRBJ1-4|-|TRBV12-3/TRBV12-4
ASSLANEKLF
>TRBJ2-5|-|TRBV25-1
ASSEPRETQY
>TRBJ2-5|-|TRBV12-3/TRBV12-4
ASSSSGVETQY
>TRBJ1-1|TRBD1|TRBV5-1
ASSLDLTGKGEAF
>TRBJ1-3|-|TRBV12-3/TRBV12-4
ASSKSGVYTIY
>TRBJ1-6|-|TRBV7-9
ASSPGGAKSPLH
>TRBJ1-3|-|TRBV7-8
ASTPGKNGNTIY
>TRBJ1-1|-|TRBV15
ATSTEGNTEAF
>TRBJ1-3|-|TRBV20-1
SASDRENGNTIY
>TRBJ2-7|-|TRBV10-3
AIRDGQSSYEQY
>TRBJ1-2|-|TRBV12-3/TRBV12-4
ASSLEVTNYGYT
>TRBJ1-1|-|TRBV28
ASSLRQTRQTEAF
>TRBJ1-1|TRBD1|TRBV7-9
ASSSPGQGIEAF
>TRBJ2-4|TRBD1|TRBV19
ASRWGQGALDIQY
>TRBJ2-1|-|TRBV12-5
ASGLSTGSDNEQF
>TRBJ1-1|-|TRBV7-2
ASSLDRNTEAF